This TCR beta chain was profiled in a study of blood T cell repertoires in COVID-19 (dated by TCRdb to about 2020). General notes on the study: The collaborator samples originated in the United States, Italy and Spain and spanned the acute and convalescent phases of COVID-19. Deeply sampled blood TCRbeta repertoires from subjects exposed to, actively infected with, or recovered from COVID-19 were included in the dataset. The samples were drawn from two sources: the first 160 participants of the ongoing ImmuneRACE study, and 1,254 subjects contributed by 6 global collaborators. The prospective study material was composed of cDNA or gDNA derived from T cells, B-cell-depleted T cells, or PBMCs. Sample metadata almost always included a de-identified subject ID, COVID-19 status, age in years and sex. Where available, HLA class I and class II types were obtained from metadata supplied by the sample provider rather than from assay-based typing. A freely available public database, intended as a resource for researchers studying the immune response to SARS-CoV-2, is where the repertoires were released. Results and caveats for the whole study, not just this receptor: How much clinical and demographic metadata was included differed by source and by participant, and the metadata was provided uncurated.

The collaborating institutions used their own protocols to collect whole blood in K2EDTA tubes. For TCRbeta analysis, collaborators shipped samples as frozen whole blood, isolated PBMCs, or DNA extracted from either of those sample types. Taken from the germline V gene, the CDR1 and CDR2 loops are SQVTM and ANQGSEA. Including the terminal cysteine and phenylalanine, the CDR3 comprises 15 residues. The CDR3 DNA has 45 bases and is translated from base 1. The junction shows trimming of 6 bases on V and 2 bases on J, and the gene matches do not reach 11 bases of it. TCRbeta CDR3 regions were amplified from genomic DNA by means of the immunoSEQ Assay, a bias-controlled multiplex PCR. Per the original workflow: The number of nucleated cells in each sample was estimated from the amplification of reference gene primers within the assay. To quantify the absolute abundance of each unique TCRbeta CDR3 rearrangement, sequence reads were collapsed and filtered. For each sample, productive Simpson clonality was calculated as the square root of Simpson's diversity index across productive rearrangements. TCRdb stores this immuneACCESS table with in-frame sequences only. Part of the clones is absent; in the studies checked, under half of the shortfall reflects unresolved V genes, and no reason is known for the rest. V, J and clone size reflect that table, while D and trimming were determined from the DNA. The sample records nearly 80,000 clones, 70% to 90% of which are singletons. Together, the top ten hold approximately 4.9% of the sample.

For this clone: What antigen it recognizes has not been identified. Base qualities are missing; no much larger clone stands one base away.

The rearranged segments are TRBV29-1 and TRBJ2-3; 7 bases in the junction line up with TRBD2. The sequenced sample consisted of peripheral blood. The clonotype comes from a woman older than 75 with active or convalescent COVID-19. DNA sequence: TGCAGCGTCCCACGGGACTACGGGACCACAGATACGCAGTATTTT. Its amino acids are CSVPRDYGTTDTQYF.